This TCR beta chain appears in the sequencing data of a study of cytomegalovirus exposure and HLA in healthy donors. General observations from the study: TCR beta V- and J-gene trimming was later associated with a missense DCLRE1C variant. According to a later analysis, donors in an Asian-associated ancestry cluster reportedly had fewer N-insertions than the roughly 670-donor mean. A later analysis revealed that TCR association rates differed between HLA loci, peaking at DRB1 and bottoming out at HLA-C.

Both 60 Vbeta primers and 13 Jbeta primers went into the PCR. Some clones are missing from TCRdb's copy, which holds only in-frame ones; the method was immunoSEQ multiplex PCR. The sample holds 130,000 or so clones, just under 80% seen once. Comment on this clone: As yet, its antigen is unknown.

The V end lost 7 bases, the J end lost 0 bases, and 20 bases lay between the germline ends. Germline assignment: CDR1 SQVTM and CDR2 ANQGSEA. This CDR3 has 16 residues. Sequencing was carried out using PBMCs. The source is a man aged 25-40 years in good health and CMV-seronegative. The chain combines TRBV29-1 with TRBJ2-3, with a weak D call TRBD2 (5 bases). The CDR3 DNA is TGCAGCGCCCGCGGGTTGGAGACCCCTAGCACAGATACGCAGTATTTT. This sequence encodes CSARGLETPSTDTQYF.